One sample yielded the 18 T cell receptor beta chains listed below, sequenced in a study of kidney transplant recipient with SARS-CoV-2 infection. In TCRdb, the reads were re-called with MiXCR into one record per CDR3 protein. The sample lists under 300,000 distinct CDR3 sequences; around 30% were seen once. Sequenced material: a blood sample, taken at baseline and around day 120 from a kidney transplant recipient. The receptors here all came from a male patient aged 25-45 years who had COVID-19 and was a kidney transplant recipient. Some T cells may trace back to the graft donor.

This clonotype was recorded many times. The chain uses TRBV5-1 and TRBJ1-2, with D hard to call. Trimming cost V 6 bases and J 4 bases, with 22 bases left between them. The CDR3 is 16 residues long. Per the germline V gene, CDR1 is SGHRS and CDR2 is YFSETQ. The CDR3 coding sequence is TGCGCCAGCACTATCCTATCGGTTCGAAAGACCTATGGCTACACCTTC. As protein: CASTILSVRKTYGYTF.

With respect to this clonotype: A single base separates this from a much larger clone, so it may be a read error. The V gene is TRBV11-2, the J gene TRBJ1-2; D is ambiguous. Germline assignment: CDR1 SGHAT and CDR2 FQNNGV. This CDR3 region has 13 residues. The CDR3 loop is CAGSEAVNYGYTF. The CDR3 DNA reads TGTGCCGGCAGCGAGGCGGTTAACTATGGCTACACCTTC.

The chain joins TRBV10-1 to TRBJ2-7; D could derive from TRBD1 or TRBD2 (7 bases each). V lost 6 bases to trimming and J lost 5 bases, with 17 bases between them. The CDR3 is made up of 14 amino acids. CDR1 and CDR2 from the germline V gene are WNHNN and SYGVQD (reference sequence). The CDR3 loop reads CASRGGGDVDEQYF. The CDR3 region has the DNA TGCGCCAGCAGGGGAGGGGGCGACGTGGACGAGCAGTACTTC.

With respect to this clonotype: A single base separates this from a much larger clone, so it may be a read error. The J gene is TRBJ1-2, the V gene TRBV7-8, with no clear D. Looked up from germline, CDR1 is SGHVS and CDR2 is FQNEAQ. V lost 4 bases, J lost 4 bases, and 22 bases lay in between. This CDR3 has 17 residues. DNA for the CDR3: TGTGCCAGCAGCTGTCTAGTGTTTACCCGAAAGACCTATGGCTACACCTTC. Its protein product is CASSCLVFTRKTYGYTF.

This clonotype was counted at least ten times. CDR3 sequence (DNA): TGTGCCACCAGTATAAATGCTAGTACCAGAAAGACCTATGGCTACACCTTC. This codes for CATSINASTRKTYGYTF. This sequence joins TRBV24-1 and TRBJ1-2; no clear D. From germline, CDR1 is KGHDR and CDR2 SFDVKD. The CDR3 is 17 amino acids. Trimming shortened V by 6 bases and J by 4 bases, and 23 bases separated the two germline ends.

This clonotype was detected many times. This chain joins TRBV12-3 or TRBV12-4 and TRBJ1-4, with D possibly being TRBD1 (6 bases). The length of the CDR3 is 15 residues. V gave up 7 bases and J gave up 7 bases, with 19 bases separating them. CDR3 bases: TGTGCCAGCACCCCCTCACAGGGCGTTTTTGAAAAACTGTTTTTT. It specifies CASTPSQGVFEKLFF.

In its sample, this clonotype was seen many times. This chain links TRBV11-2 with TRBJ1-2, with 7 positions matching TRBD1. From germline, CDR1 is SGHAT and CDR2 FQNNGV. This CDR3 region has 17 residues. V shed 1 base, J shed 2 bases, and the junction held 10 bases outside the gene matches. CDR3 DNA: TGTGCCAGCAGCTTAGCCGGACCGACAGGGCAAAACTATGGCTACACCTTC. This gives the protein CASSLAGPTGQNYGYTF.

The CDR3 protein is CASTTSYEQFF. The CDR3 bases are TGTGCCAGCACCACTAGTTATGAGCAGTTCTTC. The chain uses TRBV2 and TRBJ2-1; tentatively, D is TRBD2 (5 bases). The CDR3 spans 11 residues. V was trimmed by 7 bases and J by 8 bases, leaving 9 bases between them. The germline CDR1 and CDR2 sequences are SNHLY and FYNNEI.

This clonotype has ten or more counts. In DNA, the CDR3 is TGTGCCTGGCTCTACATGCGTTATAGAAAGACCTATGGCTACACCTTC. Its protein product is CAWLYMRYRKTYGYTF. The chain joins TRBV30 to TRBJ1-2, with unresolved D. This CDR3 region has 16 residues. Trimming removed 5 bases from V and 4 bases from J, with 23 bases in between. The germline V gene encodes CDR1 GTSNPN and CDR2 SVGIG (reference sequence). The whole variable domain, remainder taken from reference TRBV30 and TRBJ1-2, is SQTIHQWPATLVQPVGSPLSLECTVEGTSNPNLYWYRQAAGRGLQLLFYSVGIGQISSEVPQNLSASRPQDRQFILSSKKLLLSDSGFYLCAWLYMRYRKTYGYTFGSGTRLTVV.

This clonotype was found many times. This chain joins TRBV3-2 and TRBJ2-3; TRBD1 is taken as the D call from the table, unchecked against the DNA. TRBV3-2 is a listed pseudogene. The CDR3 length is 12 residues. CDR3 sequence (DNA): TGTGCCAGCAGCCCCCCCGGGAATACGCAGTATTTT. Amino acids: CASSPPGNTQYF.

Ten or more counts support this clonotype. This chain uses TRBV25-1 with TRBJ2-7, with 9 positions matching TRBD2. Germline lookup yields CDR1 MGHDK and CDR2 SYGVNS. The V segment lost 5 bases and the J segment 2 bases; nucleotides outside the gene matches: 1. CDR3 length: 13 residues. In DNA form, the CDR3 reads TGTGCCAGCAGTTTAGCGGGAGCCTACGAGCAGTACTTC. It translates to CASSLAGAYEQYF.

This clonotype was counted many times. The chain employs TRBV7-8 and TRBJ1-2, with unresolved D. This CDR3 is built from 17 residues. The germline V gene encodes CDR1 SGHVS and CDR2 FQNEAQ. V lost 5 bases, J lost 4 bases, and 23 bases lay in between. The CDR3 sequence is CASSVMLFTRKTYGYTF. The CDR3 nucleotides are TGTGCCAGCAGCGTGATGTTGTTTACCCGAAAGACCTATGGCTACACCTTC. Variable domain in full (rest from reference TRBV7-8 and TRBJ1-2): GAGVSQSPRYKVAKRGQDVALRCDPISGHVSLFWYQQALGQGPEFLTYFQNEAQLDKSGLPSDRFFAERPEGSVSTLKIQRTQQEDSAVYLCASSVMLFTRKTYGYTFGSGTRLTVV.

At least ten counts were recorded for this clonotype. The chain combines TRBV11-1 with TRBJ2-7; D unclear. The CDR3 is 14 residues long. Per the germline V gene, CDR1 is SGHAT and CDR2 is FQDESV (reference sequence). Trimming left V 7 bases short and J 0 bases short, with 13 bases between. Written as DNA, the CDR3 is TGTGCCAGCACCCCAGCTCAGAGCTCCTACGAGCAGTACTTC. It encodes CASTPAQSSYEQYF. Together with reference TRBV11-1 and TRBJ2-7, the CDR3 gives the full variable domain: EAEVAQSPRYKITEKSQAVAFWCDPISGHATLYWYRQILGQGPELLVQFQDESVVDDSQLPKDRFSAERLKGVDSTLKIQPAELGDSAMYLCASTPAQSSYEQYFGPGTRLTVT.

Of note for this clonotype: With a much larger clone just one base away, this may be a read error. The V and J genes are TRBV7-9 and TRBJ2-5; D may be TRBD2 (5 bases). Near its end, the DNA agrees better with TRBJ2-7, so the J call may be wrong. CDR3 length equals 16 residues. Germline CDR1 SEHNR, CDR2 FQNEAQ (reference sequence). This CDR3 reads CASSPRTGGKPYEQYF. The CDR3 DNA sequence: TGTGCCAGCAGCCCGCGGACTGGCGGCAAACCCTACGAGCAGTACTTC.

Concerning this clonotype itself: Possible read error: a much larger clone is one base away. The CDR3 nucleotides are TGTGCCAGCAGCTTACATCAAGGAAACACCGTATATTTT. Its translation is CASSLHQGNTVYF. This chain uses TRBV7-2 with TRBJ1-3; no clear D. This CDR3 spans 13 amino acids. Germline assignment: CDR1 SGHTA and CDR2 FQGNSA.

This clonotype was picked up many times. The chain employs TRBV2 and TRBJ1-1; D unclear. V was trimmed by 6 bases and J by 0 bases, leaving 14 bases between them. CDR3 length: 15 amino acids. Germline CDR1 SNHLY, CDR2 FYNNEI. The CDR3 DNA sequence: TGTGCCAGCAGCGATTACGGACGGTTGAACACTGAAGCTTTCTTT. This translates into CASSDYGRLNTEAFF.

V is TRBV9 and J is TRBJ2-5; 12 positions agree with TRBD2. Losses at the gene ends were 4 bases for V and 5 bases for J; bases not matched to a gene: 18. CDR1 is SGDLS, CDR2 YYNGEE, per germline. This CDR3 spans 19 amino acids. The CDR3 sequence is CASSTRLTSGSFVGETQYF. CDR3 sequence (DNA): TGTGCCAGCAGCACTCGCCTGACTAGCGGGAGTTTTGTAGGGGAGACCCAGTACTTC.

This clonotype was detected ten times or more. The V gene is TRBV9, the J gene TRBJ2-5; TRBD1 might be the D (5 bases). This CDR3 spans 13 amino acids. Germline assignment: CDR1 SGDLS and CDR2 YYNGEE. Deletions cut 0 bases from V and 4 bases from J, with 7 bases between. CDR3 bases: TGTGCCAGCAGCGTAGGGGGCAGAGAGACCCAGTACTTC. It is translated as CASSVGGRETQYF. Looking up the rest from reference TRBV9 and TRBJ2-5 gives the full variable domain: DSGVTQTPKHLITATGQRVTLRCSPRSGDLSVYWYQQSLDQGLQFLIQYYNGEERAKGNILERFSAQQFPDLHSELNLSSLELGDSALYFCASSVGGRETQYFGPGTRLLVL.